This T cell receptor (beta chain) is drawn from a study of esophageal squamous cell carcinoma under preoperative chemotherapy. TCRdb re-called the PCR reads through MiXCR, storing one row per CDR3 protein. The sample records just over 30,000 distinct CDR3 sequences, under 55% being singletons. This clonotype came up many times. As to time point: before preoperative PTX-NDP chemotherapy. The receptor was derived from a human donor with esophageal squamous cell carcinoma. The donor label of this sample is uncertain. Sample collection was performed from a patient given preoperative chemotherapy.

The CDR3 sequence: CASSLKLSTGSKTQYF. The CDR3, as DNA: TGTGCCAGCAGTTTGAAACTATCGACAGGTTCGAAGACCCAGTACTTC. This chain links TRBV6-5 with TRBJ2-5, with D perhaps TRBD1 (6 bases). The CDR3 is made up of 16 amino acids. Germline assignment: CDR1 MNHEY and CDR2 SVGAGI. Trimming left V 4 bases short and J 6 bases short, with 21 bases between.